These 12 T cell receptor beta chains share one sample of origin, sequenced in a study of T-cell memory formation after mild COVID-19. TCRdb re-called the 5' RACE reads through MiXCR, storing one row per CDR3 protein. Of hundreds of thousands of distinct CDR3 sequences in the sample, 15% to 20% are singletons; the top ten hold around 22%. Sequenced material: PBMCs or a T cell subset sorted from them (not recorded which). Receptors originate from a man younger than 35 who had mild COVID-19 (a few samples of this study predate the infection). Cell type and time point are not known.

DNA of the CDR3: TGCAGTGGGGACCTACTGAACACTGAAGCTTTCTTT. It specifies CSGDLLNTEAFF. This chain joins TRBV20-1 and TRBJ1-1; weak D call: TRBD1 (5 bases). CDR1 is DFQATT, CDR2 SNEGSKA, per germline (reference sequence). The CDR3 totals 12 residues. The V end lost 7 bases, the J end lost 0 bases, and 9 bases lay between the germline ends.

The chain recombines TRBV7-3 with TRBJ1-1, with a possible D match to TRBD1 (5 bases). Trimming shortened V by 7 bases and J by 4 bases, and 13 bases separated the two germline ends. This CDR3 has 13 residues. CDR1 and CDR2 (germline): SGHTA, FQGTGA. CDR3 protein: CASKQDLGTEAFF. The DNA for the CDR3 is TGTGCCAGCAAACAGGATCTGGGCACTGAAGCTTTCTTT.

This clonotype was seen only a few times. The chain couples TRBV6-5 to TRBJ2-7, with D perhaps being TRBD1 or TRBD2 (5 bases each). Germline CDR1 reads MNHEY; CDR2 reads SVGAGI. The CDR3 totals 13 residues. With 6 bases removed from V and 0 bases from J, the gap between germline ends came to 9 bases. As DNA, the CDR3 is TGTGCCAGCAGCCGGGACGGCTCCTACGAGCAGTACGTC. Residues: CASSRDGSYEQYV.

The chain joins TRBV7-9 to TRBJ2-3; D may be TRBD1 (6 bases). The CDR3 runs to 15 residues. Germline V gene data show CDR1 as SEHNR and CDR2 as FQNEAQ (reference sequence). Trimming removed 5 bases at V and 2 bases at J, with 14 bases between. CDR3 residues: CASSHDMGATDTQYF. The CDR3 DNA sequence: TGTGCCAGCAGCCACGACATGGGGGCCACAGATACGCAGTATTTT.

This chain uses TRBV5-6 with TRBJ2-1; a weak D match, TRBD1 (5 bases). Germline assignment: CDR1 SGHDT and CDR2 YYEEEE. V was trimmed by 4 bases and J by 3 bases, leaving 11 bases between them. The CDR3 is made up of 14 amino acids. CDR3 bases: TGTGCCAGCAGCCTCCGGACACTCTACAATGAGCAGTTCTTC. It specifies CASSLRTLYNEQFF.

In its sample, this clonotype was seen many times. This chain uses TRBV7-2 with TRBJ2-2, with D unclear. The germline gives CDR1 SGHTA, CDR2 FQGNSA. The germline V and J ends were trimmed by 5 bases and 8 bases, with 9 bases remaining between them. The CDR3 extends over 12 amino acids. CDR3 coding DNA: TGTGCCAGCAGCCCGGCTAGGGGGGAGCTGTTTTTT. It is translated as CASSPARGELFF.

The chain links TRBV2 to TRBJ2-6; D gene unclear. The CDR3 sequence is 15 residues long. V lost 1 base, J lost 0 bases, and 4 bases lay in between. Germline CDR1 and CDR2: SNHLY and FYNNEI. The CDR3 DNA reads as TGTGCCAGCAGTGAAGTGTTCTCTGGGGCCAACGTCCTGACTTTC. It codes for CASSEVFSGANVLTF.

The V gene is TRBV5-1, the J gene TRBJ1-2; no definite D call. The CDR3 covers 13 residues. Trimming left V 0 bases short and J 5 bases short, with 8 bases between. From germline, CDR1 is SGHRS and CDR2 YFSETQ. The CDR3 reads CASSLDSVYGYTF. CDR3 DNA: TGCGCCAGCAGCTTGGACAGCGTTTATGGCTACACCTTC.

In this sample, this clonotype turned up many times. The rearrangement uses TRBV4-3 and TRBJ1-2; D ambiguous. This CDR3 comprises 12 residues. Trimming stripped 3 bases from V and 2 bases from J, with 4 bases between. The germline CDR1 and CDR2 sequences are LGHNA and YSLEER. The CDR3: CASSQRNYGYTF. Written as DNA, the CDR3 is TGCGCCAGCAGCCAGAGGAACTATGGCTACACCTTC.

The chain joins TRBV5-1 to TRBJ1-5, with a possible D match to TRBD1 (6 bases). V shed 2 bases and J shed 9 bases, with 21 bases lying between them. Germline V gives CDR1 SGHRS, CDR2 YFSETQ. The CDR3 contains 16 residues. The CDR3 DNA sequence: TGCGCCAGCAGCTTAACCGGGACAAGGGGTAGAGGGCCCCAGCATTTT. Encoded protein: CASSLTGTRGRGPQHF. The full variable domain, its missing parts supplied by reference TRBV5-1 and TRBJ1-5, is KAGVTQTPRYLIKTRGQQVTLSCSPISGHRSVSWYQQTPGQGLQFLFEYFSETQRNKGNFPGRFSGRQFSNSRSEMNVSTLELGDSALYLCASSLTGTRGRGPQHFGDGTRLSIL.

This clonotype was counted a few times. The chain combines TRBV12-3 or TRBV12-4 with TRBJ1-3; D remains ambiguous. CDR3 size: 14 residues. Trimming took 6 bases from V and 8 from J, leaving 17 bases between them. CDR3 sequence: CASRPRGYRDTIYF. DNA for the CDR3: TGTGCCAGCAGGCCGCGAGGGTATCGGGACACCATATATTTT.

The genes are TRBV7-9 and TRBJ1-1; 9 nucleotides align to TRBD1. CDR3 size: 15 residues. Germline trimming cut 5 bases from V and 5 bases from J; bases unmatched to any gene: 9. The germline V gene has CDR1 SEHNR and CDR2 FQNEAQ (reference sequence). For the CDR3, the DNA is TGTGCCAGCAGCCCGCAGGGACAGGGAAGGACTGAAGCTTTCTTT. This codes for CASSPQGQGRTEAFF.